These 27 T cell receptor beta chains share one sample of origin, sequenced in a study of cytomegalovirus exposure and HLA in healthy donors. PCR amplification relied on 60 Vbeta primers (plus 13 Jbeta primers). Only in-frame clones appear in the TCRdb table, and some are missing; sequencing was by immunoSEQ multiplex PCR. The data show 150,000 or so clones, with almost 80% seen just once and about 0.66% held by the top ten. The sequencing input was PBMCs. The receptors were sampled from a male donor in good health and CMV-seronegative.

In regard to this clone: Mismatch with germline at one junction end may stem from a read error. Other nucleotide sequences in the sample specify the same CDR3. The V gene is TRBV4-1, the J gene TRBJ1-1; a weak D match, TRBD1 (6 bases). Per germline, CDR1 MGHRA and CDR2 YSYEKL. There are 15 residues in the CDR3. The CDR3 DNA sequence: TGCGCCAGCAGCCAATCCGGGACATTGAACACCGAAGCTTTCTTT. Encoded protein: CASSQSGTLNTEAFF.

This clone was counted once. The chain combines TRBV27 with TRBJ2-7, with 11 nucleotides matching TRBD2. Trimming removed 2 bases from V and 6 bases from J; junction bases left unmatched: 6. Per germline, CDR1 MNHEY and CDR2 SMNVEV (reference sequence). The CDR3 is made up of 15 amino acids. DNA for the CDR3: TGTGCCAGCAGTTTACTAGCGGGGGGTCCAGGCGAGCAGTACTTC. Translated: CASSLLAGGPGEQYF.

The chain joins TRBV19 to TRBJ1-5; 11 bases are shared with TRBD1. This CDR3 has 15 residues. The germline CDR1 and CDR2 sequences are LNHDA and SQIVND (reference sequence). V shed 4 bases and J 6 bases; nucleotides not matched to a gene: 5. The CDR3 is CASSRAGTGGQPQHF. The CDR3 DNA reads TGTGCCAGTAGTAGAGCCGGGACAGGGGGTCAGCCCCAGCATTTT.

CDR3 sequence (DNA): TGTGCCAGCAGCCAGACGAGGTACAATGAGCAGTTCTTC. Translating it yields CASSQTRYNEQFF. The V and J genes are TRBV14 and TRBJ2-1; D not certain. Germline lookup yields CDR1 SGHDN and CDR2 FVKESK. The CDR3 totals 13 residues. V lost 3 bases and J lost 4, with 7 bases in between.

This clone was seen once. V is TRBV18 and J is TRBJ1-1; D remains unclear. Germline values: CDR1 KGHSH, CDR2 LQKENI. Between the trimmed V and J ends, which lost 3 bases and 3 bases, there was a span of 8 bases. The CDR3 loop spans 13 amino acids. The CDR3 is CASSPRGDTEAFF. The CDR3 bases are TGTGCCAGCTCACCGCGGGGAGACACTGAAGCTTTCTTT.

A few counts support this clone. The rearrangement links TRBV7-2 to TRBJ1-1; D gene uncertain. Germline values: CDR1 SGHTA, CDR2 FQGNSA. V lost 3 bases, J lost 2 bases, and 13 bases lay in between. There are 15 residues in the CDR3. The CDR3 loop reads CASSFYLGTNTEAFF. The CDR3, as DNA: TGTGCCAGCAGCTTTTACCTGGGCACTAACACTGAAGCTTTCTTT.

The V gene is TRBV6-5, the J gene TRBJ1-2; D not certain. The CDR3 consists of 14 residues. Trimming cost V 8 bases and J 6 bases, with 19 bases left between them. From germline, CDR1 is MNHEY and CDR2 SVGAGI. The CDR3 here is CASAPGNIENGYTF. For the CDR3, the DNA is TGTGCCAGCGCCCCCGGGAACATCGAGAATGGCTACACCTTC.

The chain employs TRBV7-9 and TRBJ1-2; D unclear. CDR3 size: 16 residues. Germline loops: CDR1 SEHNR, CDR2 FQNEAQ (reference sequence). V was pared by 2 bases and J by 2 bases, with 15 bases between. The CDR3 reads CASSLSGILSNYGYTF. CDR3 DNA sequence: TGTGCCAGCAGCTTAAGCGGAATCCTATCCAACTATGGCTACACCTTC.

This clone was detected only a few times. V usage is TRBV29-1 and J usage is TRBJ2-5; D might be TRBD2 (6 bases). This CDR3 is built from 12 residues. V lost 6 bases, J lost 7 bases, and 15 bases lay in between. Germline V lookup: CDR1 SQVTM, CDR2 ANQGSEA. The CDR3 spells CSVGGYGGTQYF. The CDR3 DNA reads TGCAGCGTCGGGGGTTACGGGGGGACCCAGTACTTC.

The CDR3 DNA reads as TGTGCCAGTAGTTTCCTAGCGGGGGGCCGCGGAGATACGCAGTATTTT. Amino acid sequence: CASSFLAGGRGDTQYF. The chain has TRBV19 and TRBJ2-3, with 11 nucleotides matching TRBD2. Germline CDR1 is LNHDA and CDR2 is SQIVND (reference sequence). With V trimmed by 5 bases and J by 5 bases, 9 bases remained unmatched. The length of the CDR3 is 16 residues.

J is TRBJ2-5 and V is TRBV18; 9 bases match TRBD1. This CDR3 is built from 14 residues. Trimming took 2 bases from V and 4 from J; bases not matched to a gene: 2. The germline gives CDR1 KGHSH, CDR2 LQKENI. The CDR3 loop reads CASSPGTGIETQYF. CDR3 nucleotide sequence: TGTGCCAGCTCACCAGGGACAGGGATAGAGACCCAGTACTTC. The complete variable domain, with remaining parts taken from reference TRBV18 and TRBJ2-5, reads NAGVMQNPRHLVRRRGQEARLRCSPMKGHSHVYWYRQLPEEGLKFMVYLQKENIIDESGMPKERFSAEFPKEGPSILRIQQVVRGDSAAYFCASSPGTGIETQYFGPGTRLLVL.

This rearrangement joins TRBV25-1 to TRBJ1-3; D remains unclear. Deletions cut 1 base from V and 0 bases from J, with 10 bases between. The germline V gene has CDR1 MGHDK and CDR2 SYGVNS. The CDR3 length is 16 residues. The DNA for the CDR3 is TGTGCCAGCAGTGAATCATCCGAGGGCTCTGGAAACACCATATATTTT. Protein: CASSESSEGSGNTIYF.

This sequence joins TRBV28 and TRBJ1-1; D unclear. The CDR3 contains 12 residues. The germline CDR1 and CDR2 sequences are MDHEN and SYDVKM. Between the trimmed V and J ends, which lost 7 bases and 0 bases, there was a span of 6 bases. CDR3 residues: CASMTLNTEAFF. In DNA form, the CDR3 reads TGTGCCAGCATGACACTGAACACTGAAGCTTTCTTT. Combining the CDR3 with reference TRBV28 and TRBJ1-1 gives the whole variable domain DVKVTQSSRYLVKRTGEKVFLECVQDMDHENMFWYRQDPGLGLRLIYFSYDVKMKEKGDIPEGYSVSREKKERFSLILESASTNQTSMYLCASMTLNTEAFFGQGTRLTVV.

This clone was detected once. The V gene is TRBV11-3, the J gene TRBJ2-2, with TRBD1 matching 7 bases. The CDR3 is 17 amino acids. The ends lost 0 bases at V and 4 bases at J; junction bases unmatched: 8. CDR1 SGHNT and CDR2 YENEEA come from the germline V gene. In nucleotides, the CDR3 is TGTGCCAGCAGCTTAGATAGACAGGGCGGCTCCACCGGGGAGCTGTTTTTT. Translating gives CASSLDRQGGSTGELFF.

The chain has TRBV4-1 and TRBJ2-5, with 13 bases that match TRBD2. V shed 4 bases, J shed 5 bases, and the junction held 13 bases outside the gene matches. Germline CDR1 is MGHRA and CDR2 is YSYEKL. The CDR3 totals 18 residues. The CDR3 coding sequence is TGCGCCAGCAGCCCTTCGACCCGACTAGCGGGGGGCCGGGAGACCCAGTACTTC. It codes for CASSPSTRLAGGRETQYF.

This clone was counted only a few times. The germline gene is not matched at one end of the junction; a read error may be the cause. CDR3 bases: TGTGCCAGCAGCTTAGAAACAGGGAGCTCCTACAATGAGCAGTTCTTC. Its translation: CASSLETGSSYNEQFF. The chain joins TRBV5-1 to TRBJ2-1; TRBD1 might be the D (6 bases). CDR3 length equals 16 residues. Looked up from germline, CDR1 is SGHRS and CDR2 is YFSETQ.

The gene calls are TRBV7-3 and TRBJ1-2; TRBD1 aligns across 8 bases. Germline CDR1 SGHTA, CDR2 FQGTGA. V was pared by 5 bases and J by 3 bases, with 5 bases of the junction left unmatched. CDR3 length: 14 residues. As DNA, the CDR3 is TGTGCCAGCAGCCCAGGACAGGGCCACTATGGCTACACCTTC. It yields the protein CASSPGQGHYGYTF.

This sequence joins TRBV2 and TRBJ2-3; the match to TRBD2 covers 13 bases. The germline CDR1 and CDR2 sequences are SNHLY and FYNNEI. CDR3 size: 15 residues. V was clipped by 4 bases and J by 6 bases; unmatched bases: 4. The DNA of the CDR3 is TGTGCCAGCAGTGTGGTGACTAGCGGGAGGGATACGCAGTATTTT. This codes for CASSVVTSGRDTQYF.

As concerns this clone: Germline is not matched at one junction end, which may reflect a read error. The chain is built from TRBV7-7 and TRBJ1-2, with D perhaps matching TRBD1 (5 bases). The CDR3 has 19 residues. Looked up from germline, CDR1 is SSHAT and CDR2 is FNYEAQ (reference sequence). The CDR3 DNA reads as TGTGCCGGCAGCCTAGTTAGGGGTAAATCCAGGGCGGTCCCCCCCTGGACGACCTTC. Protein: CAGSLVRGKSRAVPPWTTF.

The rearrangement links TRBV18 to TRBJ1-1; 8 bases agree with TRBD1. V shed 1 base and J 0 bases; nucleotides not matched to a gene: 1. The CDR3 has 15 amino acids. Germline CDR1 is KGHSH and CDR2 is LQKENI. This chain's CDR3 is CASSPQDRVNTEAFF. CDR3 sequence (DNA): TGTGCCAGCTCACCACAGGACAGGGTGAACACTGAAGCTTTCTTT.

The chain carries TRBV27 and TRBJ1-1; possible D gene TRBD1, 6 bases. The ends were cut back, 2 bases at V and 3 bases at J, with 16 bases in the middle. The CDR3 totals 16 residues. In germline, CDR1 is MNHEY, CDR2 SMNVEV (reference sequence). CDR3 nucleotides: TGTGCCAGCAGTTTAAGGGGGGGCTGGATGGACACTGAAGCTTTCTTT. Protein sequence: CASSLRGGWMDTEAFF.

The chain couples TRBV13 to TRBJ2-3; 9 bases align to TRBD1. The germline V gene has CDR1 PRHDT and CDR2 FYEKMQ (reference sequence). J gave up 6 bases and V 2 bases, and 9 bases lay outside the gene matches. The CDR3 length is 16 residues. The CDR3 reads CASSLYPTGGTDTQYF. In DNA, the CDR3 is TGTGCCAGCAGCTTATACCCGACAGGGGGTACGGATACGCAGTATTTT.

The chain carries TRBV29-1 and TRBJ2-7; a possible D gene is TRBD2 (5 bases). Between the trimmed V and J ends, which lost 3 bases and 2 bases, there was a span of 8 bases. This CDR3 spans 12 amino acids. The V gene's germline CDR1 is SQVTM and CDR2 ANQGSEA. This CDR3 is CSVDPGTYEQYF. CDR3 nucleotide sequence: TGCAGCGTTGACCCGGGAACCTACGAGCAGTACTTC.

The CDR3 DNA is TGTGCCAGCACCCTGGGTACAGGGGCTAATGAAAAACTGTTTTTT. Its translation is CASTLGTGANEKLFF. The chain combines TRBV7-9 with TRBJ1-4, with TRBD1 matching over 7 bases. The CDR3 has 15 amino acids. Germline loops: CDR1 SEHNR, CDR2 FQNEAQ (reference sequence). The V and J ends lost 7 bases and 3 bases, in that order; junction bases with no gene match: 8.

The chain uses TRBV7-9 and TRBJ1-3; 11 bases line up with TRBD1. CDR1 and CDR2 from the germline V gene are SEHNR and FQNEAQ (reference sequence). The CDR3 runs 18 residues. Trimming took 1 base from V and 1 from J; bases not matched to a gene: 6. CDR3: CASSLDRDRGISGNTIYF. Written as DNA, the CDR3 is TGTGCCAGCAGCTTAGATCGGGACAGGGGGATTTCTGGAAACACCATATATTTT. The full variable domain, its missing parts supplied by reference TRBV7-9 and TRBJ1-3, is DTGVSQNPRHKITKRGQNVTFRCDPISEHNRLYWYRQTLGQGPEFLTYFQNEAQLEKSRLLSDRFSAERPKGSFSTLEIQRTEQGDSAMYLCASSLDRDRGISGNTIYFGEGSWLTVV.

The CDR3 DNA reads TGTGCCAGCAGCCCCCAGACAGGGAAAGAGACCCAGTACTTC. Amino acid sequence: CASSPQTGKETQYF. The chain employs TRBV7-9 and TRBJ2-5; 7 nucleotides line up with TRBD1. Trimming removed 5 bases from V and 3 bases from J; junction bases left unmatched: 6. CDR1 is SEHNR and CDR2 is FQNEAQ in the germline V gene (reference sequence). This CDR3 is 14 amino acids long. The full variable domain, completed using reference TRBV7-9 and TRBJ2-5, is DTGVSQNPRHKITKRGQNVTFRCDPISEHNRLYWYRQTLGQGPEFLTYFQNEAQLEKSRLLSDRFSAERPKGSFSTLEIQRTEQGDSAMYLCASSPQTGKETQYFGPGTRLLVL.

The genes are TRBV5-1 and TRBJ2-1, with D perhaps matching TRBD1 (5 bases). V shed 4 bases and J shed 2 bases, with 7 bases lying between them. The CDR3 loop spans 13 amino acids. Germline V gives CDR1 SGHRS, CDR2 YFSETQ. The CDR3 region has the DNA TGCGCCAGCAGCGGGGCCCCCTACAATGAGCAGTTCTTC. As protein: CASSGAPYNEQFF.